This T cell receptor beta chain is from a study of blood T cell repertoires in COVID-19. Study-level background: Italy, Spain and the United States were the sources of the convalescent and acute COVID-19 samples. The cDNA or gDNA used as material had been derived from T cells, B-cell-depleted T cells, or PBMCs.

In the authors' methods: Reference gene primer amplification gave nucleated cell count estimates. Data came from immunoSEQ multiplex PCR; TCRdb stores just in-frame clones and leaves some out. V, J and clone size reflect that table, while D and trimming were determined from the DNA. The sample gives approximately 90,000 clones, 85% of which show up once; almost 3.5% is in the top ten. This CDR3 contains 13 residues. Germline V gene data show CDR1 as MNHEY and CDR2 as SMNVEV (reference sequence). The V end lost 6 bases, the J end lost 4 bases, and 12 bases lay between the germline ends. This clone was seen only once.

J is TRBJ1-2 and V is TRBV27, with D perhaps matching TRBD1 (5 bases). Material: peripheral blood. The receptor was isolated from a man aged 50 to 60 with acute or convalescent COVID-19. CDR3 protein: CASRKDTIYGYTF. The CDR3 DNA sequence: TGTGCCAGCAGAAAGGACACCATCTATGGCTACACCTTC.